At least ten counts were recorded for the clone carrying this TCR beta chain. The data derive from a study of T-cell memory formation after mild COVID-19. TCRdb re-called the 5' RACE reads with MiXCR, one entry per CDR3 protein. Here the sample spans just over 200,000 distinct CDR3 sequences, just over 9.5% being singletons. CDR1 is SGHRS and CDR2 is YFSETQ in the germline V gene. This CDR3 comprises 14 residues. Trimming at V came to 4 bases and at J to 6 bases, leaving 4 bases not matched to a gene. The chain couples TRBV5-1 to TRBJ2-4, with 10 positions matching TRBD1. This sequence was found in a man aged 18 to 30 who had mild COVID-19 (a few samples of this study predate the infection). Cell type and time point are not known. The sample taken for sequencing was PBMCs or a T cell subset sorted from them (not recorded which). This CDR3 reads CASSPDRGRNIQYF. The CDR3 DNA follows: TGCGCCAGCAGCCCGGACAGGGGGAGAAACATTCAGTACTTC. The full variable domain, completed using reference TRBV5-1 and TRBJ2-4, is KAGVTQTPRYLIKTRGQQVTLSCSPISGHRSVSWYQQTPGQGLQFLFEYFSETQRNKGNFPGRFSGRQFSNSRSEMNVSTLELGDSALYLCASSPDRGRNIQYFGAGTRLSVL.